This T cell receptor beta chain was found in a study of T-cell reconstitution after alpha-beta-depleted transplantation in children. Study results and caveats: In some patients, recipient T cells and intrathymic progenitors surviving conditioning explained high day-60 diversity. Several hundred expanded graft clones reportedly supplied alpha-beta T cells about two months after transplant. Among T cells one year after transplant, newly produced cells accounted for most counts and diversity.

Per the germline V gene, CDR1 is DFQATT and CDR2 is SNEGSKA (reference sequence). The CDR3 loop spans 11 amino acids. The ends were cut back, 3 bases at V and 9 bases at J, with 9 bases in the middle. This clonotype was recorded a few times. Its antigen is not known. As it was prepared, the TCRbeta library received unique molecular identifiers. From the PCR reads, TCRdb called clonotypes with MiXCR, one entry per CDR3 protein. The data show roughly 500,000 distinct CDR3 sequences, over 9.5% seen once. This chain uses TRBV20-1 with TRBJ2-1; D ambiguous. The sequence derives from a child younger than 10 with inherited bone marrow failure, due to receive a stem cell transplant. The sample in question was PBMCs, obtained before TCRalphabeta/CD19-depleted stem cell transplant. The CDR3 reads CSASVAVEQFF. The CDR3 nucleotides are TGCAGTGCTAGTGTAGCCGTTGAGCAGTTCTTC.